A selection of T cell receptor beta chains follows, all from one sample in a study of T cell repertoires in cytomegalovirus infection. The antigens of these receptors remain unknown. TCRdb re-called the reads with MiXCR, one entry per CDR3 protein. The table records some 110,000 distinct CDR3 sequences, 10% of them present only once. Sequencing was done on a sample of PBMCs, sequenced either directly or after in vitro stimulation (not recorded which). These receptors all come from a human donor in good health (CMV status not recorded). Some clones in this sample may be carry-over from other donors' samples. Each CDR3 is given with its conserved first and last residue. D genes are given only for firm matches. Rows give clone size only sometimes, using once, few, many, or a class for an expanded clone.

D	J	size	V	CDR3	DNA
NA	TRBJ2-1	few	TRBV4-1	CASSQDGSGNEQFF	TGCGCCAGCAGCCAAGATGGGAGTGGCAATGAGCAGTTCTTC
NA	TRBJ2-1	many	TRBV4-3	CASSQVAEGRNEQFF	TGCGCCAGCAGCCAAGTGGCGGAGGGGCGCAATGAGCAGTTCTTC
TRBD2	TRBJ2-2	NA	TRBV7-9	CASSHTSGRRYTGELFF	TGTGCCAGCAGCCACACTAGCGGGAGGAGATACACCGGGGAGCTGTTTTTT
TRBD2	TRBJ2-7	few	TRBV7-2	CASSQLAGDYEQYF	TGTGCCAGCAGCCAATTAGCGGGAGACTACGAGCAGTACTTC
NA	TRBJ2-1	few	TRBV24-1	CATSGPGDHRGINEQFF	TGTGCCACCAGTGGCCCGGGAGACCACAGGGGAATCAATGAGCAGTTCTTC
NA	TRBJ1-2	NA	TRBV7-3	CASSSPRQGYTF	TGTGCCAGCAGCTCCCCCCGGCAGGGCTACACCTTC
TRBD2	TRBJ2-1	few	TRBV18	CASSTGLEYNEQFF	TGTGCCAGCTCTACGGGACTAGAATACAATGAGCAGTTCTTC
TRBD2	TRBJ2-3	NA	TRBV6-5	CASSYVAGVPDTQYF	TGTGCCAGCAGTTACGTAGCGGGAGTCCCAGATACGCAGTATTTT
NA	TRBJ1-4	NA	TRBV30	CAWGWAVTEKLFF	TGTGCCTGGGGGTGGGCCGTGACTGAAAAACTGTTTTTT
TRBD1	TRBJ1-2	many	TRBV28	CASTTILNDRADYGYTF	TGTGCCAGCACTACTATCCTCAACGACAGGGCGGACTATGGCTACACCTTC
NA	TRBJ2-2	NA	TRBV6-5	CASSYRRSQAVTGELFF	TGTGCCAGCAGTTATAGGCGGTCGCAGGCGGTCACCGGGGAGCTGTTTTTT
NA	TRBJ2-1	many	TRBV7-3	CASSPALVAYNEQFF	TGTGCCAGCAGCCCAGCACTAGTTGCCTACAATGAGCAGTTCTTC
NA	TRBJ2-2	many	TRBV7-8	CASSLVGSHGTGELFF	TGTGCCAGCAGCTTAGTCGGGAGTCATGGCACCGGGGAGCTGTTTTTT
TRBD2	TRBJ2-3	many	TRBV7-2	CASSFGGAGLTDTQYF	TGTGCCAGCAGCTTCGGGGGAGCGGGGCTCACAGATACGCAGTATTTT
TRBD1	TRBJ1-6	many	TRBV7-2	CASSSGQFNSPLHF	TGTGCCAGCAGCTCGGGACAGTTCAATTCACCCCTCCACTTT
NA	TRBJ1-1	NA	TRBV19	CASSIENGFTEAFF	TGTGCCAGTAGTATAGAGAACGGTTTCACTGAAGCTTTCTTT
NA	TRBJ2-1	NA	TRBV4-2	CASSQVQTGEQFF	TGTGCCAGCAGCCAAGTCCAAACGGGGGAGCAGTTCTTC
NA	TRBJ2-3	many	TRBV7-2	CASSFRRSNTDTQYF	TGTGCCAGCAGCTTCAGGAGATCTAACACAGATACGCAGTATTTT
NA	TRBJ2-2	many	TRBV7-2	CASSPHGTPVTGELFF	TGTGCCAGCAGCCCGCACGGGACTCCCGTCACCGGGGAGCTGTTTTTT
TRBD2	TRBJ2-2	many	TRBV6-2/TRBV6-3	CASSYSLAGSGELFF	TGTGCCAGCAGTTACTCCCTAGCGGGATCCGGGGAGCTGTTTTTT
TRBD2	TRBJ2-1	medium-sized	TRBV5-8	CASSLIHDLAGGPNNEQFF	TGTGCCAGCAGCCTAATTCACGACCTAGCGGGAGGGCCTAACAATGAGCAGTTCTTC
NA	TRBJ2-3	many	TRBV10-2	CASSEEGAPPSAQYF	TGCGCCAGCAGTGAGGAGGGAGCCCCGCCGTCGGCGCAGTATTTT
NA	TRBJ1-2	few	TRBV5-6	CASSPNRIYYGYTF	TGTGCCAGCAGCCCTAACAGGATATACTATGGCTACACCTTC
NA	TRBJ1-5	NA	TRBV7-2	CASRLGGNQPQHF	TGTGCCAGCAGACTGGGGGGTAATCAGCCCCAGCATTTT
NA	TRBJ2-3	NA	TRBV6-2/TRBV6-3	CASCGTGTDTQYF	TGTGCCAGCTGCGGAACGGGCACAGATACGCAGTATTTT
NA	TRBJ1-1	NA	TRBV6-1	CASSYLAGNTEAFF	TGTGCCAGCAGTTACCTAGCGGGGAACACTGAAGCTTTCTTT
NA	TRBJ2-5	few	TRBV6-2/TRBV6-3	CASSYSGRETQYF	TGTGCCAGCAGTTACTCAGGGCGAGAGACCCAGTACTTC
NA	TRBJ2-5	many	TRBV10-1	CASSERMGETQYF	TGCGCCAGCAGTGAGCGAATGGGAGAGACCCAGTACTTC
TRBD2	TRBJ2-2	NA	TRBV11-2	CASSRKLAGGGPGELFF	TGTGCCAGCAGCCGAAAACTAGCGGGAGGGGGGCCCGGGGAGCTGTTTTTT
TRBD2	TRBJ2-5	NA	TRBV11-2	CASSRPIGGSLETQYF	TGTGCCAGCAGCCGACCGATAGGCGGGAGTCTTGAGACCCAGTACTTC
NA	TRBJ2-1	many	TRBV12-3/TRBV12-4	CASRGAVGNEQFF	TGTGCCAGCAGGGGGGCGGTAGGGAATGAGCAGTTCTTC